Given below is one TCR beta chain in context. From germline, CDR1 is KGHSH and CDR2 LQKENI. The length of the CDR3 is 13 residues. V lost 0 bases, J lost 6 bases, and 8 bases lay in between. This sample stems from a study of blood T cell repertoires in COVID-19. Study-level background: The cDNA or gDNA used as material had been derived from T cells, B-cell-depleted T cells, or PBMCs.

Participant age was about 18 to 89 years, and participants resided in 25 or so US areas. Participant-reported clinical history was the basis for cohort assignment. TCRdb's copy holds only in-frame clones and misses some; the assay was immunoSEQ multiplex PCR. This table has hundreds of thousands of clones, around nine tenths appearing once. Sample: PBMCs or T cells enriched from blood (not recorded which). This clonotype was sampled from a woman between 45 and 60 years old who had recovered from COVID-19. The chain links TRBV18 to TRBJ1-1; no firm D call. In nucleotides, the CDR3 is TGTGCCAGCTCACCACCGAGATGGTCTGAAGCTTTCTTT. It codes for CASSPPRWSEAFF.